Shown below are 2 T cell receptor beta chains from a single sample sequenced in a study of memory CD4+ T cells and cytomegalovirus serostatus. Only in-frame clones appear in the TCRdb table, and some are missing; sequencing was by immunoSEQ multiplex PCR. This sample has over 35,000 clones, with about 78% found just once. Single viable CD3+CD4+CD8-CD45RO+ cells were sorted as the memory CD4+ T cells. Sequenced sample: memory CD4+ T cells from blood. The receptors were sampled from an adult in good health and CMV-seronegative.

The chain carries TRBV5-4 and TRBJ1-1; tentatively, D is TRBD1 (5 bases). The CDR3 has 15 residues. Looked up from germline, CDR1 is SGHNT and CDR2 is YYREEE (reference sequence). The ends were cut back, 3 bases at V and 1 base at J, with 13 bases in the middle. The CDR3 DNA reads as TGTGCCAGCAGCTCCGGGGCCTGGGAGAACACTGAAGCTTTCTTT. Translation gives CASSSGAWENTEAFF.

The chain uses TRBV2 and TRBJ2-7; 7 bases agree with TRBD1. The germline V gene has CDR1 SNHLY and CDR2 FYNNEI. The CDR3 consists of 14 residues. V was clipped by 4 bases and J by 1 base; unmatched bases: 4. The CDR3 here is CASSATGMSYEQYF. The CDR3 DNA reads TGTGCCAGCAGTGCGACAGGGATGTCCTACGAGCAGTACTTC.